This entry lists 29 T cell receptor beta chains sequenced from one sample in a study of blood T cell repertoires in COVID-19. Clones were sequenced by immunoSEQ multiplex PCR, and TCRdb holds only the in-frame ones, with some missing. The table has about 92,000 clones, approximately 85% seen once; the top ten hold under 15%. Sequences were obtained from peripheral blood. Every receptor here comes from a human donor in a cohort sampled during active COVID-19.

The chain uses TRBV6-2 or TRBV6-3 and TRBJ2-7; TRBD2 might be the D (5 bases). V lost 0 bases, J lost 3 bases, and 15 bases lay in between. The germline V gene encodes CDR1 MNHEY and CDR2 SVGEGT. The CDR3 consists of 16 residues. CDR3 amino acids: CASSYSAEPPFYEQYF. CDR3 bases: TGTGCCAGCAGTTACTCAGCGGAGCCTCCCTTCTACGAGCAGTACTTC.

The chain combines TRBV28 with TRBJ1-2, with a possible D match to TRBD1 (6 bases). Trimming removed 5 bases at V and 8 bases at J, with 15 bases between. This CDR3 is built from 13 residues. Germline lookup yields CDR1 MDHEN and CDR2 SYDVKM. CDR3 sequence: CASSTPAGGGYTF. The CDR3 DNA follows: TGTGCCAGCAGTACTCCCGCGGGGGGCGGCTACACCTTC.

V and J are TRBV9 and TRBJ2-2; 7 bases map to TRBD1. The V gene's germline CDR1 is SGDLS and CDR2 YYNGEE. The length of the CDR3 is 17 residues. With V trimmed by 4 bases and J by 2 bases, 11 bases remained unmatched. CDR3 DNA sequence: TGTGCCAGCAGCCCCGACGAGGGGACAGTTAACACCGGGGAGCTGTTTTTT. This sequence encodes CASSPDEGTVNTGELFF.

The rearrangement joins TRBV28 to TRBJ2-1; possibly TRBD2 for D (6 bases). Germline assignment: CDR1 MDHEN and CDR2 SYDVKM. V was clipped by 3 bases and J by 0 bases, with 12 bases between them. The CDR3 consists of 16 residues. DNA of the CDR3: TGTGCCAGCAGTTTGGTAGCGGAATTCTCCTACAATGAGCAGTTCTTC. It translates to CASSLVAEFSYNEQFF.

The CDR3 is CASSLVGGREQFF. DNA for the CDR3: TGTGCCAGCAGCTTGGTGGGGGGACGGGAGCAGTTCTTC. The chain uses TRBV5-4 and TRBJ2-1; TRBD2 might be the D (6 bases). From germline, CDR1 is SGHNT and CDR2 YYREEE (reference sequence). V was clipped by 0 bases and J by 10 bases, with 11 bases between them. The CDR3 is 13 residues long.

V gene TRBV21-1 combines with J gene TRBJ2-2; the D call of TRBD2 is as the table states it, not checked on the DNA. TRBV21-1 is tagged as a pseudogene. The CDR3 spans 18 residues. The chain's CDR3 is CASSKARSTKRGTGELFF. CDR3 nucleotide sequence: TGTGCCAGCAGCAAAGCGAGGTCGACCAAGAGAGGCACCGGGGAGCTGTTTTTT.

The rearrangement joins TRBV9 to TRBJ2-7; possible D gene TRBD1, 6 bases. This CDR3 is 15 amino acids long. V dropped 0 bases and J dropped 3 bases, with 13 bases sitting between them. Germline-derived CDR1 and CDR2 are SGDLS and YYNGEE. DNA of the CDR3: TGTGCCAGCAGCGTAGAAGGGGGACCGAGCTACGAGCAGTACTTC. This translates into CASSVEGGPSYEQYF. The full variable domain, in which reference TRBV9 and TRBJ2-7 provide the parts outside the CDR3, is DSGVTQTPKHLITATGQRVTLRCSPRSGDLSVYWYQQSLDQGLQFLIQYYNGEERAKGNILERFSAQQFPDLHSELNLSSLELGDSALYFCASSVEGGPSYEQYFGPGTRLTVT.

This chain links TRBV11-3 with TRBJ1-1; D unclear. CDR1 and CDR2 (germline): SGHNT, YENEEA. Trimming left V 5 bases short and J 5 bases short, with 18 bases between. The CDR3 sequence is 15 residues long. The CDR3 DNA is TGTGCCAGCAGCGGCGGCGGCCTCCAGAGGACTGAAGCTTTCTTT. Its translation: CASSGGGLQRTEAFF.

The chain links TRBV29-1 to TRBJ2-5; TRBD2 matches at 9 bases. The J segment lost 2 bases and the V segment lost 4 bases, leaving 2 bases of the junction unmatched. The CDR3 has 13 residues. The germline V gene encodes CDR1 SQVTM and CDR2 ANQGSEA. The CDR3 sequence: CSVGAGGQETQYF. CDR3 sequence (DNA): TGCAGCGTTGGGGCGGGAGGGCAAGAGACCCAGTACTTC.

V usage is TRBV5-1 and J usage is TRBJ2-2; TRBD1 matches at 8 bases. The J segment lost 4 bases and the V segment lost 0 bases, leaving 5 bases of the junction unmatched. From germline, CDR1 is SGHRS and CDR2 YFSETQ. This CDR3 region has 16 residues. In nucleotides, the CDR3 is TGCGCCAGCAGCTTGGCCGGGACAGGCAGCACCGGGGAGCTGTTTTTT. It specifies CASSLAGTGSTGELFF.

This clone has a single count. CDR3 DNA: TGTGCCAGCAGCTTGACCCCTGGGACAGTGAAGAACACTGAAGCTTTCTTT. Protein sequence: CASSLTPGTVKNTEAFF. V and J are TRBV7-9 and TRBJ1-1; 7 nucleotides align to TRBD1. Trimming cost V 3 bases and J 1 base; bases outside gene matches: 11. Germline loops: CDR1 SEHNR, CDR2 FQNEAQ (reference sequence). The CDR3 consists of 17 residues.

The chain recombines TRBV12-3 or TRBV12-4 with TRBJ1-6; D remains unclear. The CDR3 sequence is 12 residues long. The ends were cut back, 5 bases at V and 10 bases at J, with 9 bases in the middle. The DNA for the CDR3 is TGTGCCAGCAGTACCGGAGCGTCACCCCTCCACTTT. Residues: CASSTGASPLHF.

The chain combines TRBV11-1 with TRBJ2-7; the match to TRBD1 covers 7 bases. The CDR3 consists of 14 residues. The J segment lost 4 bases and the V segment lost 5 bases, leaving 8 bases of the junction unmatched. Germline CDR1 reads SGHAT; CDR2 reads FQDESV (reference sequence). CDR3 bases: TGTGCCAGCAGCCCAGACAGGGAGTATTACGAGCAGTACTTC. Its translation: CASSPDREYYEQYF.

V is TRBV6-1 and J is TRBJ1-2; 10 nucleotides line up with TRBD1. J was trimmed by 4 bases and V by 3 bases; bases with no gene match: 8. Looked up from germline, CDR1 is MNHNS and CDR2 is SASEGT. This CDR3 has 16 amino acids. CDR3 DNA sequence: TGTGCCAGCAGTGACCCCGGACAGGGGGGACCCTATGGCTACACCTTC. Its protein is CASSDPGQGGPYGYTF.

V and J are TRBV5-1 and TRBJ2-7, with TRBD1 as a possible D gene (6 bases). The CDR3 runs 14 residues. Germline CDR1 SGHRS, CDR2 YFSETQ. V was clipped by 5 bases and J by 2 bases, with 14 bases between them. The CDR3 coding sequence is TGCGCCAGCAGTTCGGACAGCTTTACCTACGAGCAGTACTTC. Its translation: CASSSDSFTYEQYF. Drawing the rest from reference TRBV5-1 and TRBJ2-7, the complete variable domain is KAGVTQTPRYLIKTRGQQVTLSCSPISGHRSVSWYQQTPGQGLQFLFEYFSETQRNKGNFPGRFSGRQFSNSRSEMNVSTLELGDSALYLCASSSDSFTYEQYFGPGTRLTVT.

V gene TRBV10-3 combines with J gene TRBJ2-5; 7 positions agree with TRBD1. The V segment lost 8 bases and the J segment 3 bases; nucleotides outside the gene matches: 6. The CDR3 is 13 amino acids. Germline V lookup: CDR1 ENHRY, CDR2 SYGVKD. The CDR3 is CAISLTGEETQYF. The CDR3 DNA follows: TGTGCCATCTCCCTCACAGGGGAAGAGACCCAGTACTTC.

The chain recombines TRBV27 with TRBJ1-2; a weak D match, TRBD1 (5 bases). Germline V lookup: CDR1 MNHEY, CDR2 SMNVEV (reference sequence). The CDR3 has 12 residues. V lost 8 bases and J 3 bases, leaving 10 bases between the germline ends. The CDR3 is CASFSTDYGYTF. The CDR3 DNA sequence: TGTGCCAGCTTTTCGACAGACTATGGCTACACCTTC.

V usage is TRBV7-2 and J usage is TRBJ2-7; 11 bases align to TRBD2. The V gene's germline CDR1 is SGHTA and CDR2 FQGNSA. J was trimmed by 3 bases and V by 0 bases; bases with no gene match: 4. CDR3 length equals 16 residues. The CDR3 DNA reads TGTGCCAGCAGCTTAGCGACTAGCGGGACGATCTACGAGCAGTACTTC. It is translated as CASSLATSGTIYEQYF.

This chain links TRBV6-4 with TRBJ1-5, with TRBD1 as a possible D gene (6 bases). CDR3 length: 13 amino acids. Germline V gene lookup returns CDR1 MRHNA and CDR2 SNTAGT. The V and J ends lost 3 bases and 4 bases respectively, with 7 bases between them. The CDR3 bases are TGTGCCAGCAGTGAAGACAGGAATCAGCCCCAGCATTTT. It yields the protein CASSEDRNQPQHF.

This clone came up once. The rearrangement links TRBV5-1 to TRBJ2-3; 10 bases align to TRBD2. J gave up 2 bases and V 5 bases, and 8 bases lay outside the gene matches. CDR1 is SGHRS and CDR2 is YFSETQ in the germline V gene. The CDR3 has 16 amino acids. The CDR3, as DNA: TGCGCCAGCAGGGCTAGGACTAGCGGACACACAGATACGCAGTATTTT. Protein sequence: CASRARTSGHTDTQYF.

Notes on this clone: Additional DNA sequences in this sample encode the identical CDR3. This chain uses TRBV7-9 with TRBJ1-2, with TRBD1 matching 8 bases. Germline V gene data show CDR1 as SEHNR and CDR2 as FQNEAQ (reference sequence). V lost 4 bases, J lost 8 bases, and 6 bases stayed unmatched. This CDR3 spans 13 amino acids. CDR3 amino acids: CASSSQGAGGYTF. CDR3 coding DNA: TGTGCCAGCAGCTCGCAGGGGGCGGGAGGCTACACCTTC.

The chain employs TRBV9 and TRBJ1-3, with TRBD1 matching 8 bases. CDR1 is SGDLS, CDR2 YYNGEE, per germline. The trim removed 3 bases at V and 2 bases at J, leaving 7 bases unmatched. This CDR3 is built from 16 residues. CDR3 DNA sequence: TGTGCCAGCAGCGCTACAGGGGGTGAAGCTGGAAACACCATATATTTT. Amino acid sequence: CASSATGGEAGNTIYF. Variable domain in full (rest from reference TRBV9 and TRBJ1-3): DSGVTQTPKHLITATGQRVTLRCSPRSGDLSVYWYQQSLDQGLQFLIQYYNGEERAKGNILERFSAQQFPDLHSELNLSSLELGDSALYFCASSATGGEAGNTIYFGEGSWLTVV.

DNA for the CDR3: TGTGCCAGCAGCAGACCGGGGACAGTGAGGGAAAAACTGTTTTTT. Translation: CASSRPGTVREKLFF. The chain joins TRBV28 to TRBJ1-4; 7 nucleotides align to TRBD1. The CDR3 totals 15 residues. Germline CDR1 is MDHEN and CDR2 is SYDVKM. After removal of 6 bases from V and 8 bases from J, the junction contained 12 bases not matched to a gene.

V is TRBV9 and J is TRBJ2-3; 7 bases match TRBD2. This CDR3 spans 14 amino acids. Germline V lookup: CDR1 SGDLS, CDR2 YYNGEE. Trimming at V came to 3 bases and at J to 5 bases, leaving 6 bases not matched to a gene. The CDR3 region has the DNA TGTGCCAGCAGCGGCCTAGGGACTAAAGATACGCAGTATTTT. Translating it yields CASSGLGTKDTQYF. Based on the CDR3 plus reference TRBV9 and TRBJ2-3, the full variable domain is DSGVTQTPKHLITATGQRVTLRCSPRSGDLSVYWYQQSLDQGLQFLIQYYNGEERAKGNILERFSAQQFPDLHSELNLSSLELGDSALYFCASSGLGTKDTQYFGPGTRLTVL.

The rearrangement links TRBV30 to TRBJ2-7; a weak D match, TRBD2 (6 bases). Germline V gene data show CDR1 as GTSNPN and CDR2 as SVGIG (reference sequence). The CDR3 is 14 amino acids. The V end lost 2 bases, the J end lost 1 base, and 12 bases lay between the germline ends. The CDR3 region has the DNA TGTGCCTGGAGTCGGGGGATGAGGTCCTACGAGCAGTACTTC. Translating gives CAWSRGMRSYEQYF.

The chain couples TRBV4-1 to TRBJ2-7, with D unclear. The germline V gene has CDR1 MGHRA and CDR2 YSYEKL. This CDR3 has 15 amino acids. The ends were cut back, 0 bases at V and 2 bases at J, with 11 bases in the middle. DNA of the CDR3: TGCGCCAGCAGCCAAGATCGCGGTGAGGCCTACGAGCAGTACTTC. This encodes CASSQDRGEAYEQYF.

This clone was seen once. The CDR3 loop is CASSQDLAGSGYTF. In nucleotides, the CDR3 is TGTGCCAGCAGCCAAGATCTGGCCGGGAGCGGCTACACCTTC. V is TRBV3-1 (or the pseudogene TRBV3-2) and J is TRBJ1-2, with D unresolved. CDR3 length: 14 residues. Germline assignment: CDR1 LGHDT and CDR2 YNNKEL (reference sequence). With 0 bases removed from V and 8 bases from J, the gap between germline ends came to 13 bases.

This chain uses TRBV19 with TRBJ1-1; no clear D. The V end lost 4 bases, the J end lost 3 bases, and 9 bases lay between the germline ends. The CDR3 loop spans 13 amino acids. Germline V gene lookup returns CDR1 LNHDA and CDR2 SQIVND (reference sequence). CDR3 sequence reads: CASSTTADTEAFF. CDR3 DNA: TGTGCCAGTAGTACCACGGCGGACACTGAAGCTTTCTTT.

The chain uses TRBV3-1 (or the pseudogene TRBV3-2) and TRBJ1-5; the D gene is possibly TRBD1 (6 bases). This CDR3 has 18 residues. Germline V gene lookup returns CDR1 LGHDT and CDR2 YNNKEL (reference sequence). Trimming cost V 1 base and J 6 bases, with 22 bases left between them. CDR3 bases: TGTGCCAGCAGCCAAGTCTCAGGGGAGCCTCGAGGGTGTCAGCCCCAGCATTTT. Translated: CASSQVSGEPRGCQPQHF.